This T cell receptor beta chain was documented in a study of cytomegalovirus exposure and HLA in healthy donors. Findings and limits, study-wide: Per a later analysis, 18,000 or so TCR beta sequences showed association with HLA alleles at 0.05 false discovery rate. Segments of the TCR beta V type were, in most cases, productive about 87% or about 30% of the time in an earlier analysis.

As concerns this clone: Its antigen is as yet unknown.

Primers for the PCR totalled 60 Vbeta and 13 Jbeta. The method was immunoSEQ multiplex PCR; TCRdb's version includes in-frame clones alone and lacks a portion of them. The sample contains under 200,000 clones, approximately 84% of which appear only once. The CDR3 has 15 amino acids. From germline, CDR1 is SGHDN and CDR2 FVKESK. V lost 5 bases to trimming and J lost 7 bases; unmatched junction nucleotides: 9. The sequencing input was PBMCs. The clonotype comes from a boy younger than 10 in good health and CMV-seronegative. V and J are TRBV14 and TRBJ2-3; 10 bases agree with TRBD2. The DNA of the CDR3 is TGTGCCAGCAGCGCTGACGTAGCGGGAGGTAATACGCAGTATTTT. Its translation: CASSADVAGGNTQYF.